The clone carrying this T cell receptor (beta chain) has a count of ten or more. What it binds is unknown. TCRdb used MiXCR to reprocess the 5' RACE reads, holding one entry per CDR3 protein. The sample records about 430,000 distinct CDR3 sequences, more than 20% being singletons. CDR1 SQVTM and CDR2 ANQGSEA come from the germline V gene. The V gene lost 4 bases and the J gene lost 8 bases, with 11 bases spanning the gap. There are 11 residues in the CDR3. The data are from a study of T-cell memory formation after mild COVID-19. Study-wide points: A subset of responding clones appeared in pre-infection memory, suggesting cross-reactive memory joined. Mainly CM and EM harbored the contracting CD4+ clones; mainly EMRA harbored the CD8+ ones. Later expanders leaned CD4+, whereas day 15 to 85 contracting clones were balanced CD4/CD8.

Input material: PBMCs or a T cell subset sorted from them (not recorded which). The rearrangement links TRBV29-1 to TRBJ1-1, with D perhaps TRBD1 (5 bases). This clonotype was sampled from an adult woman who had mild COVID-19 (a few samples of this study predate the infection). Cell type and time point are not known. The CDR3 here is CSVVWGIEAFF. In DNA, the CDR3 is TGCAGCGTTGTTTGGGGGATCGAAGCTTTCTTT.